This T cell receptor (beta chain) was observed in a study of T-cell reconstitution after alpha-beta-depleted transplantation in children (dated by TCRdb to the mid-2010s). Study-wide context: Using TCR repertoire profiling, the study followed T-cell immune reconstitution in a quantitative way in children after TCRalphabeta/CD19-depleted allogeneic hematopoietic cell transplantation.

About this clonotype: Its antigen is currently not known. Base quality data are lacking; no much larger clone is found one base away.

CDR1 and CDR2 were assigned from the germline V gene as SGHDN and FVKESK. The CDR3 covers 18 residues, taking in both the cysteine and the phenylalanine. Only the CDR3 part of the read is kept: 54 bases, read in frame from the first base. V is pruned by 1 base and J by 3 bases, leaving 9 bases of the junction without a gene match. Library method: PCR. The reads were generated on an Illumina HiSeq 2500. Molecular barcoding was employed in the preparation of TCR libraries, with unique molecular identifiers being used to normalize TCRbeta repertoire quantification. TCRdb reworked the public reads: Q25 trimming with fastp, MiXCR clone assembly, productive beta chains retained. Each CDR3 protein gets just one entry, which takes the most common genes and DNA from the rows behind it. The sample records approximately 520,000 distinct CDR3 sequences, approximately 32% of which are singletons. The ten largest account for under 3% of the sample.

The V gene is TRBV14 and the J gene is TRBJ2-2, with 9 bases matching TRBD2. Sequencing used PBMCs from the stem cell graft donor, obtained from the stem cell graft. This receptor was identified in a human donor who donated a stem cell graft to a child with aplastic anemia. The DNA reads as follows: TGTGCCAGCAGCCAAGTTATAGCGGGGGCAGCGGACACCGGGGAGCTGTTTTTT. This encodes CASSQVIAGAADTGELFF.